This entry is about one T cell receptor (beta chain). Blood specimens came from baseline, cycle 4 day 1, and cycle 7 day 1. Assay: immunoSEQ multiplex PCR; the TCRdb copy retains only in-frame clones and omits some. This table holds tens of thousands of clones, around 87% found once. Germline values: CDR1 SGHTA, CDR2 FQGNSA. Trimming left V 2 bases short and J 3 bases short, with 5 bases between. This CDR3 contains 12 residues. The data belong to a study of OX40 agonist ivuxolimab in advanced cancers. Study background: Patients were treated with intravenous ivuxolimab, dosed at 0.01 to 10 mg/kg and infused every 2 weeks.

This chain uses TRBV7-2 with TRBJ2-7; D gene unclear. Sequenced here: CD4+ or CD8+ T cells sorted from blood, sampled in a trial of the OX40 agonist ivuxolimab. The receptor was derived from an adult with an advanced solid tumor such as melanoma, head and neck, liver or kidney cancer. The CDR3 DNA is TGTGCCAGCAGCTTATGGGGCTACGAGCAGTACTTC. It translates to CASSLWGYEQYF.